Listed below are T cell receptor beta chains from one sample, sequenced in a study of blood T cell repertoires in COVID-19. The table came from immunoSEQ multiplex PCR; TCRdb's copy has only in-frame clones and leaves some out. The sample holds 330,000 or so clones; more than 85% are singletons and the top ten take 2.5% to 3%. The sample comprised PBMCs or T cells enriched from blood (not recorded which). These receptors all stem from a woman in her 30s who had recovered from COVID-19. CDR3s include the opening cysteine and the closing phenylalanine or tryptophan. A D gene is named only where the DNA matches it firmly. Not all rows give a size; the values are once, few, many and, for expanded clones, a class.

>.|TRBV7-9|TRBJ1-2|13|.
TGTGCCAGCAGTTCGGGACTGAACTATGGCTACACCTTC
CASSSGLNYGYTF
>.|TRBV3-1/TRBV3-2|TRBJ1-4|15|.
TGTGCCAGCAGACTATCAGGGGTCGGTAATGAAAAACTGTTTTTT
CASRLSGVGNEKLFF
>.|TRBV19|TRBJ2-5|14|.
TGTGCCAGTAGTATTTGGTCAGGGCGAGAGACCCAGTACTTC
CASSIWSGRETQYF
>.|TRBV5-6|TRBJ1-2|13|.
TGTGCCAGCACCTCTGGACAGCTCTATGGCTACACCTTC
CASTSGQLYGYTF
>.|TRBV5-1|TRBJ1-5|14|.
TGCGCCAGCAGTTTGGACAGTAGCAATCAGCCCCAGCATTTT
CASSLDSSNQPQHF
>TRBD1|TRBV11-3|TRBJ2-1|15|.
TGTGCCAGCAGTAGCGGGACAGGGGGCGGGGATGAGCAGTTCTTC
CASSSGTGGGDEQFF
>.|TRBV25-1|TRBJ1-2|12|many
TGTGCCAGCAGTGAATCCCGCTATGGCTACACCTTC
CASSESRYGYTF
>TRBD1|TRBV4-1|TRBJ1-6|16|.
TGCGCCAGCAGCCAAGCCCGGGACAGGGGGCTTTCACCCCTCCACTTT
CASSQARDRGLSPLHF
>TRBD2|TRBV3-1/TRBV3-2|TRBJ2-4|16|.
TGTGCCAGCAGCCGACCTGGGAGGGGAGCCAAAAACATTCAGTACTTC
CASSRPGRGAKNIQYF
>.|TRBV14|TRBJ1-6|17|few
TGTGCCAGCAGCCACTCTTATAACGGTCCTGCGCACTCACCCCTCCACTTT
CASSHSYNGPAHSPLHF
>.|TRBV6-5|TRBJ1-5|13|.
TGTGCCAGCAGACTAGAGCAGGGGAAGCCCCAGCATTTT
CASRLEQGKPQHF
>TRBD2|TRBV5-4|TRBJ2-1|17|.
TGTGCCAGCAGACTTGGACTAGCGGGAGGGACAGGCAATGAGCAGTTCTTC
CASRLGLAGGTGNEQFF
>.|TRBV21-1|TRBJ1-5|18|.
TGTGCCAGCAGCAAAGCCCCAGGGGGCGGATATAGCAATCAGCCCCAGCATTTT
CASSKAPGGGYSNQPQHF
>.|TRBV4-2|TRBJ2-7|16|few
TGTGCCAGCAGCCACCTCGGGGGCCAGGGGGTCTACGAGCAGTACTTC
CASSHLGGQGVYEQYF
>TRBD1|TRBV2|TRBJ2-1|15|.
TGTGCCACCCGAAGGGGGCAGGGCACCTACAATGAGCAGTTCTTC
CATRRGQGTYNEQFF
>TRBD1|TRBV5-4|TRBJ1-2|15|.
TGTGCCAGCAGCTTGGGACAGGGAAGTGTCTATGGCTACACCTTC
CASSLGQGSVYGYTF
>TRBD2|TRBV28|TRBJ2-3|15|.
TGTGCCAGCAGTTTCTTTGGGCGGGAGAGAGATACGCAGTATTTT
CASSFFGRERDTQYF
>.|TRBV5-6|TRBJ1-3|17|.
TGTGCCAGCAGCTTGGTGGGGCCCTACGGCTCTGGAAACACCATATATTTT
CASSLVGPYGSGNTIYF
>.|TRBV3-1/TRBV3-2|TRBJ2-3|12|.
TGTGCCAGCAGCCCAGGTGGGGATACGCAGTATTTT
CASSPGGDTQYF
>.|TRBV28|TRBJ1-1|15|.
TGTGCCAGCAGTCTCCATATACCCACCCCAGAAGAAGCTTTCTTT
CASSLHIPTPEEAFF
>TRBD1|TRBV2|TRBJ1-2|14|.
TGTGCCAGCGCCGACAGGGGGCAGGGCTATGGCTACACCTTC
CASADRGQGYGYTF
>.|TRBV18|TRBJ1-1|13|.
TGTGCCAGCTCACCGGTCAGGAACACTGAAGCTTTCTTT
CASSPVRNTEAFF
>.|TRBV29-1|TRBJ1-1|8|.
TGCAGCGTTCGGGTAGCTTTCTTT
CSVRVAFF
>TRBD1|TRBV5-6|TRBJ2-3|15|.
TGTGCCAGCAGCTTCGGGGACAGGGGGGCGGATACGCAGTATTTT
CASSFGDRGADTQYF
>TRBD2|TRBV19|TRBJ2-1|15|.
TGTGCCAGTAGTATGACTAGCTCCCGTACGGGTGAGCAGTTCTTC
CASSMTSSRTGEQFF
>.|TRBV2|TRBJ1-5|14|few
TGTGCCAGCACCAGGACAAATAGCAATCAGCCCCAGCATTTT
CASTRTNSNQPQHF
>.|TRBV28|TRBJ1-4|14|.
TGTGCCAGCATCGACAGCTATCGGTCGGAAAAACTGTTTTTT
CASIDSYRSEKLFF
>.|TRBV2|TRBJ1-2|11|.
TGTGCCAGCAGTTACAGGGCTGGCTACACCTTC
CASSYRAGYTF
>TRBD1|TRBV10-2|TRBJ1-2|14|.
TGCGCCAGCAGCCCGGGACAGGGAGTCGGTGGCTACACCTTC
CASSPGQGVGGYTF
>TRBD2|TRBV27|TRBJ2-7|16|.
TGTGCCAGCAGAGAGGCCAGCAGCGGGAGGCCCCACGAGCAGTACTTC
CASREASSGRPHEQYF
>TRBD2|TRBV7-8|TRBJ2-1|15|.
TGTGCCAGCAGCTTAAGGTCGAGCGGGGGATATGAGCAGTTCTTC
CASSLRSSGGYEQFF
>.|TRBV28|TRBJ1-2|14|.
TGTGCCAGCAGTCCCGGGTCCAGGGGCGATGGCTACACCTTC
CASSPGSRGDGYTF
>.|TRBV7-6|TRBJ2-1|15|.
TGTGCCAGCAGCTTAGAGGGTGGCTCTACAGGGGAGCAGTTCTTC
CASSLEGGSTGEQFF
>.|TRBV4-2|TRBJ1-6|16|once
TGTGCCAGCAGCCAACCAGAAAGCTCCTATAATTCACCCCTCCACTTT
CASSQPESSYNSPLHF
>TRBD1|TRBV5-1|TRBJ1-4|15|once
TGCGCCAGCAGCTTACTGGGACAGGCTAATGAAAAACTGTTTTTT
CASSLLGQANEKLFF
>TRBD1|TRBV9|TRBJ2-7|14|.
TGTGCCAGCAGCGACCGGGACAGGGGGGACGAGCAGTACTTC
CASSDRDRGDEQYF
>TRBD1|TRBV19|TRBJ1-5|16|.
TGTGCCAGTAGTATTAGGCAGGGGGAAGGCAATCAGCCCCAGCATTTT
CASSIRQGEGNQPQHF
>TRBD2|TRBV4-1|TRBJ2-5|16|.
TGCGCCAGCAGCTTGACTAGCGGGGCGATACAAGAGACCCAGTACTTC
CASSLTSGAIQETQYF
>.|TRBV3-1/TRBV3-2|TRBJ2-5|17|.
TGTGCCAGCAGCCAAGATCTAGTATGGGGGGTTAGGGGGACCCAGTACTTC
CASSQDLVWGVRGTQYF
>.|TRBV2|TRBJ2-3|19|.
TGTGCCAGCAGTGGTATCCTCCACAGGGTAGGGTCTAGCACAGATACGCAGTATTTT
CASSGILHRVGSSTDTQYF
>.|TRBV5-1|TRBJ1-1|16|.
TGCGCCAGCAGCAATGGAATCATAGGAGGTGGGACTGAAGCTTTCTTT
CASSNGIIGGGTEAFF
>TRBD1|TRBV4-1|TRBJ2-7|20|.
TGCGCCAGCAGCCAAGAAGGGACAGGGGTCATCAGAGCGGGGTGCTACGAGCAGTACTTC
CASSQEGTGVIRAGCYEQYF
>TRBD1|TRBV7-2|TRBJ2-3|16|.
TGTGCCAGCAGCTTAGAGGCAGGGGGACCCACAGATACGCAGTATTTT
CASSLEAGGPTDTQYF
>.|TRBV18|TRBJ2-6|18|.
TGTGCCAGCTCACCACCGGGGACATTTAGCTCTGGGGCCAACGTCCTGACTTTC
CASSPPGTFSSGANVLTF
>TRBD1|TRBV10-3|TRBJ1-1|14|.
TGTGCCATCAGTGGACAGGGAGTAAACACTGAAGCTTTCTTT
CAISGQGVNTEAFF
>.|TRBV19|TRBJ2-6|15|.
TGTGCCAGTAGTATAGTGACAGCCGGGGCCAACGTCCTGACTTTC
CASSIVTAGANVLTF